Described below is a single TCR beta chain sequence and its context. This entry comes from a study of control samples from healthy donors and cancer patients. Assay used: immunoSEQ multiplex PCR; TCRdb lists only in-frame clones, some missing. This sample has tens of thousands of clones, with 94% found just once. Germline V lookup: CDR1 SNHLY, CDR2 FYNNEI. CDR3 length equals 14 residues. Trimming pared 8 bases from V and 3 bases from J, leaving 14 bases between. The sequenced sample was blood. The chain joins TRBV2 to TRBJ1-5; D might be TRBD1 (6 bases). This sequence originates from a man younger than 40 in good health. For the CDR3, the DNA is TGTGCCAGCCGATTCCGACAGGACAATCAGCCCCAGCATTTT. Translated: CASRFRQDNQPQHF.